This entry lists 31 T cell receptor beta chains sequenced from one sample in a study of blood T cell repertoires in COVID-19 (TCRdb year 2020). Library preparation was by the immunoSEQ multiplex PCR assay. TCRdb mirrors the immuneACCESS table, restricted to in-frame sequences. Some clones are absent from its copies; in checked studies, under half trace to an unresolved V gene, and the reason for the others is unknown. This sample holds about 73,000 clones; approximately 82% were observed only once. The ten largest clones capture about 5% of the sample. The source material was peripheral blood. These receptor sequences come from a man aged 50 to 59 with active COVID-19.

This chain uses TRBV4-1 with TRBJ2-5; D is perhaps TRBD1 (5 bases). V was clipped by 1 base and J by 2 bases, with 14 bases between them. The CDR3 length is 16 residues. Per germline, CDR1 MGHRA and CDR2 YSYEKL. The CDR3 DNA reads as TGCGCCAGCAGCCAAGCCCCAGGGTCGGATCAAGAGACCCAGTACTTC. The encoded protein is CASSQAPGSDQETQYF.

This clone was observed a single time. V usage is TRBV7-7 and J usage is TRBJ2-3, with D perhaps TRBD2 (5 bases). Germline values: CDR1 SSHAT, CDR2 FNYEAQ (reference sequence). This CDR3 comprises 14 residues. Trimming left V 5 bases short and J 1 base short, with 10 bases between. The CDR3 region has the DNA TGTGCCAGCAGCGCCGCGGGCGGCACAGATACGCAGTATTTT. It yields the protein CASSAAGGTDTQYF. Supplemented by reference TRBV7-7 and TRBJ2-3, the full variable domain reads GAGVSQSPRYKVTKRGQDVTLRCDPISSHATLYWYQQALGQGPEFLTYFNYEAQPDKSGLPSDRFSAERPEGSISTLTIQRTEQRDSAMYRCASSAAGGTDTQYFGPGTRLTVL.

This clone showed up just once. The chain employs TRBV10-3 and TRBJ2-1, with unresolved D. Trimming removed 2 bases from V and 8 bases from J, with 7 bases in between. The CDR3 extends over 12 amino acids. Per germline, CDR1 ENHRY and CDR2 SYGVKD. CDR3 nucleotide sequence: TGTGCCATCAGTGAGCTGTCGGATGAGCAGTTCTTC. This encodes CAISELSDEQFF.

The V gene is TRBV7-6, the J gene TRBJ2-5; D might be TRBD1 (7 bases). V dropped 6 bases and J dropped 4 bases, with 15 bases sitting between them. The CDR3 is 14 residues long. Germline CDR1 reads SGHVS; CDR2 reads FNYEAQ. The CDR3 DNA reads as TGTGCCAGCAGATCGTGGCAGGGGGGAGAGACCCAGTACTTC. Protein sequence: CASRSWQGGETQYF.

This chain links TRBV5-1 with TRBJ2-3; D possibly corresponds to TRBD2 (6 bases). The CDR3 loop spans 14 amino acids. With 3 bases removed from V and 4 bases from J, the gap between germline ends came to 12 bases. From germline, CDR1 is SGHRS and CDR2 YFSETQ. The CDR3 sequence: CASSSILASDTQYF. The CDR3 DNA follows: TGCGCCAGCAGCTCCATTCTAGCGTCAGATACGCAGTATTTT.

V and J are TRBV24-1 and TRBJ2-3, with 15 bases that match TRBD2. Germline-derived CDR1 and CDR2 are KGHDR and SFDVKD. The CDR3 length is 17 residues. With V trimmed by 5 bases and J by 5 bases, 7 bases remained unmatched. The CDR3 here is CATSARTSGRAGDTQYF. The CDR3 nucleotides read TGTGCCACCAGTGCCCGGACTAGCGGGAGGGCCGGAGATACGCAGTATTTT.

The chain recombines TRBV28 with TRBJ2-7; TRBD2 might be the D (6 bases). V was shortened by 5 bases and J by 5 bases, with 13 bases between the two germline ends. The CDR3 covers 13 residues. The V gene's germline CDR1 is MDHEN and CDR2 SYDVKM. In nucleotides, the CDR3 is TGTGCCAGCAGTCCCCCACGGGGGAACGAGCAGTACTTC. Protein sequence: CASSPPRGNEQYF. Using reference TRBV28 and TRBJ2-7 for the parts outside the CDR3, the full variable domain is DVKVTQSSRYLVKRTGEKVFLECVQDMDHENMFWYRQDPGLGLRLIYFSYDVKMKEKGDIPEGYSVSREKKERFSLILESASTNQTSMYLCASSPPRGNEQYFGPGTRLTVT.

The gene calls are TRBV19 and TRBJ2-5, with TRBD1 matching 8 bases. From germline, CDR1 is LNHDA and CDR2 SQIVND (reference sequence). The V and J ends lost 3 bases and 10 bases, in that order; junction bases with no gene match: 10. This CDR3 has 14 amino acids. CDR3 nucleotides: TGTGCCAGTAGTATGGATCAGGGGGCGAGGGACCAGTACTTC. It is translated as CASSMDQGARDQYF.

The V and J genes are TRBV21-1 and TRBJ2-5; TRBD2, the table's D call, lacks a check against the DNA. TRBV21-1 is a listed pseudogene. The CDR3 has 18 amino acids. The chain's CDR3 is CASSPERYVGGRKETQYF. CDR3 DNA sequence: TGTGCCAGCAGCCCCGAGCGGTATGTCGGGGGGCGAAAAGAGACCCAGTACTTC.

The rearrangement links TRBV19 to TRBJ2-1, with 8 bases identical to TRBD2. Per germline, CDR1 LNHDA and CDR2 SQIVND (reference sequence). J was trimmed by 4 bases and V by 9 bases; bases with no gene match: 11. This CDR3 contains 15 residues. The CDR3: CASPPGGDPYNEQFF. The CDR3 DNA sequence: TGTGCCAGCCCCCCCGGGGGGGACCCTTACAATGAGCAGTTCTTC.

The J gene is TRBJ1-5, the V gene TRBV19, with 8 nucleotides matching TRBD1. The CDR3 totals 14 residues. With V trimmed by 7 bases and J by 6 bases, 8 bases remained unmatched. Per the germline V gene, CDR1 is LNHDA and CDR2 is SQIVND (reference sequence). CDR3 sequence: CASTSQGVFQPQHF. The CDR3 nucleotides read TGTGCCAGTACCTCACAGGGGGTGTTTCAGCCCCAGCATTTT. Full variable domain (rest looked up from reference TRBV19 and TRBJ1-5): DGGITQSPKYLFRKEGQNVTLSCEQNLNHDAMYWYRQDPGQGLRLIYYSQIVNDFQKGDIAEGYSVSREKKESFPLTVTSAQKNPTAFYLCASTSQGVFQPQHFGDGTRLSIL.

In its sample, this clone was seen a few times. The CDR3 reads CASSKPGQGNQPQHF. CDR3 coding DNA: TGTGCCAGCAGCAAACCGGGACAGGGCAATCAGCCCCAGCATTTT. The rearrangement joins TRBV7-8 to TRBJ1-5; the match to TRBD1 covers 8 bases. Unmatched junction bases numbered 5, after V lost 5 bases and J lost 2 bases. The CDR3 contains 15 residues. Per germline, CDR1 SGHVS and CDR2 FQNEAQ.

The CDR3 coding sequence is TGTGCAAGTCGCTTTTGTGGGGGGAATCAGCCCCAGCATTTT. This encodes CASRFCGGNQPQHF. The rearrangement links TRBV12-2 to TRBJ1-5. TRBV12-2 is a documented pseudogene. CDR3 length: 14 residues.

This rearrangement joins TRBV7-3 to TRBJ1-1, with no clear D. V was clipped by 0 bases and J by 1 base, with 15 bases between them. This CDR3 comprises 17 residues. The V gene's germline CDR1 is SGHTA and CDR2 FQGTGA. The CDR3 region is CASSLTFQITKNTEAFF. CDR3 in DNA: TGTGCCAGCAGCTTAACATTTCAGATCACCAAGAACACTGAAGCTTTCTTT.

This clone occurred once. The CDR3 here is CASSQTGTSGDQFF. CDR3 bases: TGTGCCAGCAGCCAAACTGGGACTAGCGGGGACCAGTTCTTC. V is TRBV5-4 and J is TRBJ2-1, with 13 bases matching TRBD2. The CDR3 totals 14 residues. The V and J ends lost 4 bases and 13 bases, in that order; junction bases with no gene match: 8. CDR1 is SGHNT and CDR2 is YYREEE in the germline V gene (reference sequence).

This chain joins TRBV6-5 and TRBJ2-2, with a weak D call TRBD2 (7 bases). The length of the CDR3 is 15 residues. Germline CDR1 MNHEY, CDR2 SVGAGI. V lost 5 bases, J lost 6 bases, and 16 bases lay in between. CDR3 nucleotides: TGTGCCAGCAGTCACGGGGGCGCGGGAGCCGGGGAGCTGTTTTTT. Its protein is CASSHGGAGAGELFF.

Only one count was recorded for this clone. J is TRBJ2-3 and V is TRBV5-1, with D possibly matching TRBD2 (6 bases). CDR1 is SGHRS, CDR2 YFSETQ, per germline. V lost 3 bases and J 5 bases, leaving 22 bases between the germline ends. The length of the CDR3 is 17 residues. The chain's CDR3 is CASSSMGGSGLRDTQYF. DNA of the CDR3: TGCGCCAGCAGCTCCATGGGGGGTAGCGGCCTCCGAGATACGCAGTATTTT.

This clone was picked up a small number of times. In DNA form, the CDR3 reads TGCGCCAGCAGCTTGGCGTGGAGTCTGCGTAGGGGATACAATGAGCAGTTCTTC. It specifies CASSLAWSLRRGYNEQFF. The chain joins TRBV5-1 to TRBJ2-1; a possible D gene is TRBD1 (5 bases). V dropped 0 bases and J dropped 4 bases, with 20 bases sitting between them. This CDR3 region has 18 residues. The germline V gene has CDR1 SGHRS and CDR2 YFSETQ.

V gene TRBV7-6 combines with J gene TRBJ2-3, with D possibly being TRBD1 (5 bases). CDR1 SGHVS and CDR2 FNYEAQ come from the germline V gene. The V gene lost 0 bases and the J gene lost 1 base, with 11 bases spanning the gap. The CDR3 has 16 amino acids. CDR3 protein: CASSLALGRGTDTQYF. CDR3 coding DNA: TGTGCCAGCAGCTTAGCGCTCGGCAGGGGCACAGATACGCAGTATTTT.

This clone was seen once. The chain has TRBV19 and TRBJ1-2; D call uncertain. Germline-derived CDR1 and CDR2 are LNHDA and SQIVND (reference sequence). The ends were cut back, 3 bases at V and 1 base at J, with 15 bases in the middle. The CDR3 is 16 residues long. In DNA form, the CDR3 reads TGTGCCAGTAGTATTTCTGGGGAGTCTTTTAACTATGGCTACACCTTC. It yields the protein CASSISGESFNYGYTF.

This chain links TRBV6-6 with TRBJ1-2; a possible D gene is TRBD1 (5 bases). CDR1 and CDR2 from the germline V gene are MNHNY and SVGAGI (reference sequence). The CDR3 sequence is 15 residues long. Trimming removed 0 bases at V and 4 bases at J, with 12 bases between. The CDR3 DNA reads as TGTGCCAGCAGTTACTCGGGGGGTGTAGGCTATGGCTACACCTTC. This gives the protein CASSYSGGVGYGYTF.

The rearrangement joins TRBV6-5 to TRBJ2-5; D is ambiguous. CDR3 length equals 12 residues. Trimming took off 8 bases at V and 1 base at J, with 8 bases between the two ends. Germline V gene lookup returns CDR1 MNHEY and CDR2 SVGAGI. The CDR3 reads CASVQLQETQYF. The CDR3 DNA reads TGTGCCAGCGTACAGCTCCAAGAGACCCAGTACTTC.

The rearrangement uses TRBV14 and TRBJ2-3; possibly TRBD2 for D (6 bases). The CDR3 is 13 residues long. From germline, CDR1 is SGHDN and CDR2 FVKESK. V was shortened by 0 bases and J by 10 bases, with 11 bases between the two germline ends. The CDR3: CASSQDPGTPQYF. The CDR3 nucleotides are TGTGCCAGCAGCCAAGATCCCGGGACTCCGCAGTATTTT.

The CDR3 DNA follows: TGTGCCAGCAGCTTAACGGGAGGGAGCAATCAGCCCCAGCATTTT. Translation gives CASSLTGGSNQPQHF. The chain recombines TRBV7-3 with TRBJ1-5; D uncertain. Germline V lookup: CDR1 SGHTA, CDR2 FQGTGA. The V and J ends lost 0 bases and 1 base respectively, with 7 bases between them. The CDR3 sequence is 15 residues long.

V and J are TRBV19 and TRBJ2-1, with D uncertain. The CDR3 has 16 amino acids. V lost 5 bases to trimming and J lost 5 bases, with 19 bases between them. Per the germline V gene, CDR1 is LNHDA and CDR2 is SQIVND (reference sequence). The CDR3 DNA sequence: TGTGCCAGTAGTCCCCGGCCGGCCCGACTCAACAATGAGCAGTTCTTC. Protein: CASSPRPARLNNEQFF.

V is TRBV5-5 and J is TRBJ2-1; D is perhaps TRBD2 (5 bases). Trimming took off 0 bases at V and 6 bases at J, with 13 bases between the two ends. Germline CDR1 is SGHKS and CDR2 is YYEKEE (reference sequence). The CDR3 totals 15 residues. The CDR3 DNA reads TGTGCCAGCAGCTTGGGGGCACTGGAGGTCAATGAGCAGTTCTTC. Protein: CASSLGALEVNEQFF.

The chain joins TRBV15 to TRBJ1-4; perhaps TRBD1 as D (6 bases). This CDR3 contains 18 residues. Germline-derived CDR1 and CDR2 are LNHNV and YYDKDF (reference sequence). Trimming removed 0 bases from V and 7 bases from J, with 21 bases in between. The CDR3 here is CATSRDLSGAGEGEKLFF. CDR3 coding DNA: TGTGCCACCAGCAGAGATCTTTCGGGGGCAGGGGAGGGTGAAAAACTGTTTTTT.

The chain combines TRBV5-4 with TRBJ2-2; TRBD2 aligns across 7 bases. This CDR3 contains 16 residues. Trimming took 3 bases from V and 6 from J; bases not matched to a gene: 11. The germline V gene has CDR1 SGHNT and CDR2 YYREEE (reference sequence). CDR3 coding DNA: TGTGCCAGCAGCTCATTTGGGGGGGGAAACGCCGGGGAGCTGTTTTTT. Translation gives CASSSFGGGNAGELFF. Full variable domain (remainder filled in from reference TRBV5-4 and TRBJ2-2): ETGVTQSPTHLIKTRGQQVTLRCSSQSGHNTVSWYQQALGQGPQFIFQYYREEENGRGNFPPRFSGLQFPNYSSELNVNALELDDSALYLCASSSFGGGNAGELFFGEGSRLTVL.

This rearrangement joins TRBV18 to TRBJ1-2; 10 bases are a match to TRBD1. This CDR3 contains 17 residues. Trimming removed 3 bases from V and 8 bases from J; junction bases left unmatched: 15. Per germline, CDR1 KGHSH and CDR2 LQKENI. CDR3 coding DNA: TGTGCCAGCTCACCCACACAAGAGACAGGGGGCGCGGGAGGCTACACCTTC. It encodes CASSPTQETGGAGGYTF.

This chain links TRBV5-1 with TRBJ1-1; the match to TRBD1 covers 7 bases. Trimming at V came to 4 bases and at J to 3 bases, leaving 6 bases not matched to a gene. The CDR3 is 14 amino acids. Germline V gene sequence: CDR1 SGHRS, CDR2 YFSETQ. The CDR3 DNA is TGCGCCAGCAGCGGGGGACAGTTAGACACTGAAGCTTTCTTT. Protein sequence: CASSGGQLDTEAFF.

The rearrangement uses TRBV19 and TRBJ1-1, with a weak D call TRBD1 (5 bases). The CDR3 consists of 13 residues. CDR1 LNHDA and CDR2 SQIVND come from the germline V gene (reference sequence). Trimming left V 10 bases short and J 1 base short, with 13 bases between. The CDR3 nucleotides are TGTGCCACCATCCTCAGGGCGAACACTGAAGCTTTCTTT. As protein: CATILRANTEAFF.